A single T cell receptor (beta chain) is shown here with its context. Its matching antigen is unknown. The data were obtained in a study of T-cell reconstitution after alpha-beta-depleted transplantation in children. The study's findings and limits: It was newly produced T cells that mostly accounted for T-cell counts and diversity one year after transplant. Some patients showed high day-60 TCRbeta diversity, which derived from surviving recipient T cells and thymic progenitors. Approximately two months post-transplant, alpha-beta T cells reportedly originated from several hundred expanded graft clones.

Between the trimmed V and J ends, which lost 6 bases and 4 bases, there was a span of 15 bases. Germline assignment: CDR1 MNHNS and CDR2 SASEGT. This CDR3 region has 14 residues. A TCRbeta library incorporating unique molecular identifiers was prepared. MiXCR, run by TCRdb on the PCR reads, gives a single entry per CDR3 protein. The table has roughly 670,000 distinct CDR3 sequences, about an eighth seen once. The source material was PBMCs, sampled before TCRalphabeta/CD19-depleted stem cell transplant. The chain employs TRBV6-1 and TRBJ1-1; D is ambiguous. This TCR was sampled from a girl aged 2 to 9 with congenital amegakaryocytic thrombocytopenia, due to receive a stem cell transplant. The CDR3 bases are TGTGCCAGCAGGACCTTCGGGGAGGCCACTGAAGCTTTCTTT. This gives the protein CASRTFGEATEAFF.